A single sample is the source of the 30 T cell receptor beta chains below, sequenced in a study of cytomegalovirus exposure and HLA in healthy donors. PCR primers comprised 60 Vbeta and 13 Jbeta primers. Repertoires were generated with immunoSEQ multiplex PCR, while TCRdb's copy carries only in-frame clones and drops some. The sample records about 99,000 clones, 79% being singletons. The specimen was PBMCs. Every receptor here comes from a man aged 50 or older in good health and CMV-seropositive.

J is TRBJ1-5 and V is TRBV7-2; 10 bases map to TRBD1. J gave up 5 bases and V 1 base, and 5 bases lay outside the gene matches. CDR1 is SGHTA, CDR2 FQGNSA, per germline. This CDR3 has 16 residues. In DNA form, the CDR3 reads TGTGCCAGCAGCTTAGTGGGACAGGGGTTTTATCAGCCCCAGCATTTT. Translation gives CASSLVGQGFYQPQHF.

This chain connects TRBV6-5 to TRBJ2-7, with TRBD2 identical over 8 bases. CDR3 length equals 15 residues. Per germline, CDR1 MNHEY and CDR2 SVGAGI. V dropped 1 base and J dropped 5; count of bases not matched to a gene: 7. In DNA form, the CDR3 reads TGTGCCAGCAGTTACTTTGCGGGAGGCCAGGACGAGCAGTACTTC. It yields the protein CASSYFAGGQDEQYF.

The chain recombines TRBV10-1 with TRBJ2-4; D gene ambiguous. This CDR3 has 16 amino acids. Trimming took off 0 bases at V and 0 bases at J, with 9 bases between the two ends. Per germline, CDR1 WNHNN and CDR2 SYGVQD (reference sequence). The CDR3 sequence is CASSESARLAKNIQYF. Written as DNA, the CDR3 is TGCGCCAGCAGTGAGTCGGCGAGACTAGCCAAAAACATTCAGTACTTC.

In DNA form, the CDR3 reads TGTGCCAGCAGCTCTAGGGGCTCCGGGACTAGCGCCGAGCAGTACTTC. Protein product: CASSSRGSGTSAEQYF. The chain links TRBV7-6 to TRBJ2-7, with TRBD2 identical over 10 bases. Looked up from germline, CDR1 is SGHVS and CDR2 is FNYEAQ. The CDR3 runs to 16 residues. The V gene end was trimmed by 4 bases and the J gene end by 6 bases; junction bases not matched to a gene: 12.

This chain links TRBV27 with TRBJ2-5; 10 positions match TRBD1. Matching the DNA end better, TRBJ2-7 makes the J call doubtful. The germline V gene has CDR1 MNHEY and CDR2 SMNVEV (reference sequence). The CDR3 loop spans 16 amino acids. The CDR3 DNA reads TGTGCCAGCAGTTTAGTGGGACAGGGGCGTACCTACGAGCAGTACTTC. It translates to CASSLVGQGRTYEQYF.

The chain combines TRBV6-5 with TRBJ2-3; 8 positions agree with TRBD2. V dropped 5 bases and J dropped 2; count of bases not matched to a gene: 6. The CDR3 runs 15 residues. The germline V gene encodes CDR1 MNHEY and CDR2 SVGAGI. In nucleotides, the CDR3 is TGTGCCAGCAGTCCGCGACTAGCGATCACAGATACGCAGTATTTT. The encoded protein is CASSPRLAITDTQYF.

The chain uses TRBV27 and TRBJ2-1; 10 nucleotides align to TRBD2. Germline CDR1 and CDR2: MNHEY and SMNVEV (reference sequence). V lost 4 bases, J lost 5 bases, and 8 bases stayed unmatched. The CDR3 totals 16 residues. The CDR3 here is CASSSKTSGKDNEQFF. The CDR3 DNA reads as TGTGCCAGCAGTTCCAAAACTAGCGGGAAGGACAATGAGCAGTTCTTC.

The rearrangement uses TRBV12-5 and TRBJ2-7; D is possibly TRBD2 (6 bases). Germline V gene sequence: CDR1 LGHNT, CDR2 FRNRAP. V was cut by 3 bases and J by 3 bases, with 15 bases left in between. This CDR3 has 15 residues. CDR3 bases: TGTGCTAGTGGTTTCGGGGATGCGGGAAGCTACGAGCAGTACTTC. Its translation is CASGFGDAGSYEQYF.

This clone was seen a few times. This chain uses TRBV30 with TRBJ2-5, with D maybe TRBD2 (6 bases). Trimming took 3 bases from V and 5 from J, leaving 22 bases between them. The CDR3 spans 16 residues. Looked up from germline, CDR1 is GTSNPN and CDR2 is SVGIG (reference sequence). As DNA, the CDR3 is TGTGCCTGGAGCCCCCTAGCGACTTCCAGCGTGGAGACCCAGTACTTC. The encoded protein is CAWSPLATSSVETQYF.

The chain links TRBV5-6 to TRBJ2-5; 7 bases map to TRBD1. This CDR3 is built from 13 residues. Germline CDR1 SGHDT, CDR2 YYEEEE. V shed 4 bases and J 2 bases; nucleotides not matched to a gene: 2. CDR3 bases: TGTGCCAGCAGCCTGGGACAGCAAGAGACCCAGTACTTC. Protein product: CASSLGQQETQYF. The whole variable domain, filled in from reference TRBV5-6 and TRBJ2-5, reads DAGVTQSPTHLIKTRGQQVTLRCSPKSGHDTVSWYQQALGQGPQFIFQYYEEEERQRGNFPDRFSGHQFPNYSSELNVNALLLGDSALYLCASSLGQQETQYFGPGTRLLVL.

This rearrangement joins TRBV10-3 to TRBJ2-1; 10 positions match TRBD2. J gave up 8 bases and V 8 bases, and 9 bases lay outside the gene matches. The CDR3 has 14 residues. Germline V gives CDR1 ENHRY, CDR2 SYGVKD. CDR3 sequence: CAIGSSGRSHEQFF. CDR3 nucleotide sequence: TGTGCCATCGGGTCTAGCGGGAGATCGCATGAGCAGTTCTTC.

The V gene is TRBV29-1, the J gene TRBJ1-2; no definite D call. In germline, CDR1 is SQVTM, CDR2 ANQGSEA. V was cut by 4 bases and J by 0 bases, with 15 bases left in between. CDR3 length: 15 amino acids. As DNA, the CDR3 is TGCAGCGTTGTGGCCCCGGAGGCGGCTAACTATGGCTACACCTTC. This codes for CSVVAPEAANYGYTF.

CDR3 loop: CASSTGLAGGPGGELFF. In nucleotides, the CDR3 is TGTGCCAGCAGCACCGGACTAGCGGGAGGGCCCGGTGGGGAGCTGTTTTTT. The rearrangement uses TRBV7-6 and TRBJ2-2; 15 nucleotides align to TRBD2. Germline lookup yields CDR1 SGHVS and CDR2 FNYEAQ. This CDR3 is 17 amino acids long. V lost 5 bases to trimming and J lost 8 bases; unmatched junction nucleotides: 9.

The J gene is TRBJ2-2, the V gene TRBV29-1; 9 bases agree with TRBD2. The V gene end was trimmed by 0 bases and the J gene end by 4 bases; junction bases not matched to a gene: 6. The germline gives CDR1 SQVTM, CDR2 ANQGSEA. This CDR3 region has 16 residues. This CDR3 reads CSVEEGLAGVTGELFF. In DNA form, the CDR3 reads TGCAGCGTTGAAGAGGGGTTAGCGGGAGTCACCGGGGAGCTGTTTTTT.

The chain links TRBV19 to TRBJ1-5, with D perhaps TRBD1 (6 bases). The germline CDR1 and CDR2 sequences are LNHDA and SQIVND (reference sequence). The CDR3 length is 13 residues. Between the trimmed V and J ends, which lost 5 bases and 4 bases, there was a span of 9 bases. In DNA, the CDR3 is TGTGCCAGTAGTGAGACAGGAAATCAGCCCCAGCATTTT. Protein product: CASSETGNQPQHF.

This chain connects TRBV29-1 to TRBJ2-5; 9 bases line up with TRBD2. With 1 base clipped from V and 3 bases from J, the junction kept 6 bases outside the gene matches. The CDR3 runs to 15 residues. The germline V gene has CDR1 SQVTM and CDR2 ANQGSEA. The CDR3 spells CSVEVASGKKETQYF. For the CDR3, the DNA is TGCAGCGTTGAAGTGGCTAGCGGGAAAAAAGAGACCCAGTACTTC.

Only a few counts were recorded for this clone. CDR3: CASSDWGRYGYTF. The CDR3 region has the DNA TGCGCCAGCAGCGACTGGGGCAGGTATGGCTACACCTTC. This chain uses TRBV10-1 with TRBJ1-2; weak D call: TRBD1 (5 bases). The CDR3 spans 13 residues. CDR1 WNHNN and CDR2 SYGVQD come from the germline V gene (reference sequence). V lost 6 bases, J lost 5 bases, and 13 bases lay in between.

The chain links TRBV5-4 to TRBJ2-3; a possible D gene is TRBD1 (5 bases). Germline CDR1 SGHNT, CDR2 YYREEE (reference sequence). The CDR3 sequence is 13 residues long. V lost 5 bases and J 2 bases, leaving 9 bases between the germline ends. The CDR3 sequence: CASRTGFTDTQYF. The DNA for the CDR3 is TGTGCCAGCAGAACAGGATTCACAGATACGCAGTATTTT.

The genes are TRBV18 and TRBJ1-5, with 7 nucleotides matching TRBD1. Per germline, CDR1 KGHSH and CDR2 LQKENI. The V and J ends lost 3 bases and 7 bases, in that order; junction bases with no gene match: 6. This CDR3 contains 14 residues. This CDR3 is CASSPTGREQPQHF. Here the CDR3 DNA reads TGTGCCAGCTCACCGACAGGGAGAGAACAGCCCCAGCATTTT.

The V gene is TRBV15, the J gene TRBJ2-7; 7 nucleotides match TRBD1. Germline trimming cut 0 bases from V and 4 bases from J; bases unmatched to any gene: 12. In germline, CDR1 is LNHNV, CDR2 YYDKDF (reference sequence). The CDR3 is 17 amino acids. Here the CDR3 reads CATSRDRQGTADYEQYF. The CDR3, as DNA: TGTGCCACCAGCAGAGATCGACAGGGTACCGCGGATTACGAGCAGTACTTC.

The chain combines TRBV6-5 with TRBJ1-2; TRBD1 is a possible D gene (5 bases). This CDR3 spans 13 amino acids. Trimming left V 5 bases short and J 4 bases short, with 11 bases between. Looked up from germline, CDR1 is MNHEY and CDR2 is SVGAGI. The chain's CDR3 is CASSPRTLYGYTF. CDR3 nucleotides: TGTGCCAGCAGTCCTAGGACACTCTATGGCTACACCTTC.

This clone occurred once. The chain joins TRBV19 to TRBJ1-2; 8 bases map to TRBD1. The junction had 9 bases not matched to a gene; V was cut back by 5 bases and J by 4 bases. Per germline, CDR1 LNHDA and CDR2 SQIVND (reference sequence). The CDR3 is 15 amino acids. The CDR3 bases are TGTGCCAGTAGTGCCCCGGGACAGGCGGGCTATGGCTACACCTTC. It is translated as CASSAPGQAGYGYTF.

CDR3 in amino acids: CAISGGGQETQYF. In DNA form, the CDR3 reads TGTGCCATCAGTGGGGGAGGCCAAGAGACCCAGTACTTC. The rearrangement uses TRBV10-3 and TRBJ2-5; D possibly corresponds to TRBD2 (6 bases). Germline loops: CDR1 ENHRY, CDR2 SYGVKD. The germline V and J ends were trimmed by 4 bases and 1 base, with 7 bases remaining between them. This CDR3 region has 13 residues.

This chain joins TRBV5-4 and TRBJ2-1, with D possibly being TRBD1 (7 bases). This CDR3 contains 14 residues. Trimming pared 5 bases from V and 3 bases from J, leaving 12 bases between. CDR1 and CDR2 (germline): SGHNT, YYREEE (reference sequence). CDR3 DNA sequence: TGTGCCAGCAGGTCAGGGGGAGGCTACAATGAGCAGTTCTTC. Encoded protein: CASRSGGGYNEQFF.

The chain links TRBV6-5 to TRBJ2-5, with D tentatively TRBD2 (5 bases). TRBJ2-7 matches the DNA end more closely, so the J call is doubtful. Looked up from germline, CDR1 is MNHEY and CDR2 is SVGAGI. The CDR3 length is 14 residues. Here the CDR3 reads CASRRTGSGYEQYF. CDR3 sequence (DNA): TGTGCCAGCAGAAGAACGGGGTCGGGGTACGAGCAGTACTTC.

This clone was observed a handful of times. This chain links TRBV2 with TRBJ2-3; TRBD1 agrees at 8 bases. The length of the CDR3 is 15 residues. V trimming: 3 bases; J trimming: 3 bases; junction bases outside the gene matches: 5. Germline lookup yields CDR1 SNHLY and CDR2 FYNNEI. The CDR3 nucleotides are TGTGCCAGCAGTGAGCCACAGGGGGTAACAGATACGCAGTATTTT. Its translation: CASSEPQGVTDTQYF.

The chain combines TRBV19 with TRBJ2-3, with D perhaps matching TRBD2 (6 bases). Germline loops: CDR1 LNHDA, CDR2 SQIVND (reference sequence). The CDR3 sequence is 14 residues long. The germline V and J ends were trimmed by 6 bases and 1 base, with 11 bases remaining between them. CDR3 nucleotide sequence: TGTGCCAGTAGGGGGCGGGGAGGCACAGATACGCAGTATTTT. Amino acids: CASRGRGGTDTQYF.

The CDR3 region has the DNA TGTGCCAGCAGTCCGGACAGGGACGGCTACACCTTC. Encoded protein: CASSPDRDGYTF. The gene calls are TRBV6-5 and TRBJ1-2, with 8 bases aligning to TRBD1. V lost 5 bases and J lost 8; bases outside the gene matches: 4. CDR1 and CDR2 from the germline V gene are MNHEY and SVGAGI. The CDR3 length is 12 residues.

This chain connects TRBV5-4 to TRBJ2-7; the D gene is possibly TRBD1 (6 bases). The CDR3 is 14 amino acids. Germline CDR1 SGHNT, CDR2 YYREEE (reference sequence). Trimming left V 0 bases short and J 3 bases short, with 10 bases between. DNA of the CDR3: TGTGCCAGCAGCTTGGCGGGACAAAGCTACGAGCAGTACTTC. This codes for CASSLAGQSYEQYF.

As concerns this clone: Within the sample, other DNA sequences also encode this same CDR3. This chain links TRBV27 with TRBJ2-7, with D uncertain. CDR3 size: 15 residues. CDR1 MNHEY and CDR2 SMNVEV come from the germline V gene (reference sequence). The V and J ends lost 5 bases and 2 bases respectively, with 16 bases between them. In DNA form, the CDR3 reads TGTGCCAGCAGTCTATGGAACGGGTTGGCCTACGAGCAGTACTTC. Protein sequence: CASSLWNGLAYEQYF.